There are many counts of the clone carrying this TCR beta chain. The source of the sample is a study of CD8 T cells in ankylosing spondylitis. Germline V gene sequence: CDR1 SGDLS, CDR2 YYNGEE. The germline V and J ends were trimmed by 4 bases and 4 bases, with 21 bases remaining between them. The CDR3 length is 16 residues. TCRdb reprocessed the 5' RACE reads with MiXCR, giving one entry per CDR3 protein. The repertoire consists of approximately 9,400 distinct CDR3 sequences, with under 4% occurring once and the leading ten covering 10%. Sequencing used blood, either unsorted or a sorted T cell fraction (not recorded which). The clonotype comes from a female donor with ankylosing spondylitis or in good health (not recorded which). The V and J genes are TRBV9 and TRBJ2-7; D unresolved. CDR3 nucleotide sequence: TGTGCCAGCAGCCCCCGGTCCGAGAACAGATATTACGAGCAGTACTTC. Protein product: CASSPRSENRYYEQYF.